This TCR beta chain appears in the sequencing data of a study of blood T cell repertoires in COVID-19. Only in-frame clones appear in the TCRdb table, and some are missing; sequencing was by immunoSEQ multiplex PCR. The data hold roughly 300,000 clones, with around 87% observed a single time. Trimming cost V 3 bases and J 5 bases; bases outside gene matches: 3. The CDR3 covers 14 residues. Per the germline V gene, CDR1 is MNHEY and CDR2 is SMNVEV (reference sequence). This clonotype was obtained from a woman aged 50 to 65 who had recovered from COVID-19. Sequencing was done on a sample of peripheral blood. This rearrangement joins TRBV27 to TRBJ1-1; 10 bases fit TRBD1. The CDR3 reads CASSFGTGETEAFF. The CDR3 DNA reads TGTGCCAGCAGTTTCGGGACAGGGGAAACTGAAGCTTTCTTT.